The 17 T cell receptor beta chains below all came from one sample that was sequenced in a study of blood T cell repertoires in COVID-19. The repertoire was sequenced with immunoSEQ multiplex PCR; TCRdb's copy has only in-frame clones and lacks some. This table holds some 200,000 clones, about nine tenths found once. Input material: peripheral blood. These receptors were obtained from a woman in her forties or fifties with acute or convalescent COVID-19.

The V and J genes are TRBV5-6 and TRBJ2-2, with a weak D call TRBD2 (7 bases). From germline, CDR1 is SGHDT and CDR2 YYEEEE. The ends were cut back, 0 bases at V and 3 bases at J, with 15 bases in the middle. The length of the CDR3 is 17 residues. This chain's CDR3 is CASSLARAGAYTGELFF. Here the CDR3 DNA reads TGTGCCAGCAGCTTGGCCAGGGCGGGGGCCTACACCGGGGAGCTGTTTTTT. The whole variable domain, filled in from reference TRBV5-6 and TRBJ2-2, reads DAGVTQSPTHLIKTRGQQVTLRCSPKSGHDTVSWYQQALGQGPQFIFQYYEEEERQRGNFPDRFSGHQFPNYSSELNVNALLLGDSALYLCASSLARAGAYTGELFFGEGSRLTVL.

The DNA of the CDR3 is TGTGCCAGCAGAAGACAGGGATGGGGAAATCAGCCCCAGCATTTT. It translates to CASRRQGWGNQPQHF. The genes are TRBV6-5 and TRBJ1-5; 7 positions agree with TRBD1. The CDR3 sequence is 15 residues long. The germline V gene encodes CDR1 MNHEY and CDR2 SVGAGI. Germline trimming cut 6 bases from V and 4 bases from J; bases unmatched to any gene: 9.

This clone turned up a few times. The gene calls are TRBV7-9 and TRBJ2-5; tentative D call: TRBD2 (5 bases). The V gene's germline CDR1 is SEHNR and CDR2 FQNEAQ (reference sequence). V lost 5 bases and J lost 3, with 13 bases in between. This CDR3 contains 14 residues. The CDR3 bases are TGTGCCAGCAGCCCACGGACTGTCGAAGAGACCCAGTACTTC. It encodes CASSPRTVEETQYF.

The chain carries TRBV13 and TRBJ2-1; 7 bases fit TRBD1. The junction had 19 bases not matched to a gene; V was cut back by 6 bases and J by 5 bases. The CDR3 contains 18 residues. Germline CDR1 is PRHDT and CDR2 is FYEKMQ (reference sequence). The CDR3 here is CASRGTGTDPLFDNEQFF. The CDR3 DNA is TGTGCCAGCAGGGGAACCGGGACAGACCCGTTATTTGACAATGAGCAGTTCTTC. Using reference TRBV13 and TRBJ2-1 for the parts outside the CDR3, the full variable domain is AAGVIQSPRHLIKEKRETATLKCYPIPRHDTVYWYQQGPGQDPQFLISFYEKMQSDKGSIPDRFSAQQFSDYHSELNMSSLELGDSALYFCASRGTGTDPLFDNEQFFGPGTRLTVL.

V is TRBV12-5 and J is TRBJ2-6, with 7 positions matching TRBD2. This CDR3 is built from 18 residues. Germline V gene sequence: CDR1 LGHNT, CDR2 FRNRAP. V was clipped by 1 base and J by 1 base; unmatched bases: 7. The CDR3 protein is CASGLGTSWDSGANVLTF. DNA of the CDR3: TGTGCTAGTGGTTTGGGGACTAGTTGGGATTCTGGGGCCAACGTCCTGACTTTC.

The gene calls are TRBV11-3 and TRBJ1-4; 7 nucleotides agree with TRBD1. CDR3 length: 15 residues. Germline V gives CDR1 SGHNT, CDR2 YENEEA. The ends lost 1 base at V and 4 bases at J; junction bases unmatched: 3. The CDR3 nucleotides are TGTGCCAGCAGCTTAGGGCAGGGGGATAATGAAAAACTGTTTTTT. Amino acid sequence: CASSLGQGDNEKLFF.

The chain employs TRBV7-5 and TRBJ2-7; the table assigns TRBD2, which was not confirmed against the DNA. TRBV7-5 is classified as a pseudogene. The CDR3 extends over 9 amino acids. The CDR3 bases are TGTGTCAGAAGCCTCCCTAAGTACTTC. Translating it yields CVRSLPKYF.

The V and J genes are TRBV13 and TRBJ2-5; 7 nucleotides match TRBD2. This CDR3 comprises 14 residues. CDR1 is PRHDT, CDR2 FYEKMQ, per germline (reference sequence). V lost 4 bases and J lost 4; bases outside the gene matches: 6. DNA for the CDR3: TGTGCCAGCAGCTGGACTAGTGGGCCAGAGACCCAGTACTTC. It translates to CASSWTSGPETQYF.

The V call is TRBV30, the J call TRBJ2-1; D is unclear. The CDR3 has 10 residues. Germline V gene data show CDR1 as GTSNPN and CDR2 as SVGIG (reference sequence). Trimming removed 2 bases at V and 8 bases at J, with 4 bases between. The DNA of the CDR3 is TGTGCCTGGAGTCTCGATGAGCAGTTCTTC. Its protein product is CAWSLDEQFF.

This chain connects TRBV24-1 to TRBJ1-2; 10 nucleotides agree with TRBD1. CDR3 size: 16 residues. The junction had 9 bases not matched to a gene; V was cut back by 4 bases and J by 5 bases. Germline V gene sequence: CDR1 KGHDR, CDR2 SFDVKD. CDR3 nucleotides: TGTGCCACCAGTGACGCCTCTGGACAGGGGGGATATGGCTACACCTTC. Encoded protein: CATSDASGQGGYGYTF.

The chain carries TRBV10-3 and TRBJ2-2, with D possibly matching TRBD2 (6 bases). The V gene's germline CDR1 is ENHRY and CDR2 SYGVKD. Trimming removed 1 base from V and 3 bases from J, with 6 bases in between. The CDR3 covers 14 residues. The CDR3 reads CAISEWGDTGELFF. CDR3 sequence (DNA): TGTGCCATCAGTGAGTGGGGGGACACCGGGGAGCTGTTTTTT.

The rearrangement links TRBV29-1 to TRBJ2-3; D may be TRBD1 or TRBD2 (5 bases each). V lost 7 bases, J lost 0 bases, and 8 bases lay in between. CDR3 length: 12 amino acids. Germline CDR1 and CDR2: SQVTM and ANQGSEA. For the CDR3, the DNA is TGCAGCGGGGGACGGAGCACAGATACGCAGTATTTT. Translating gives CSGGRSTDTQYF.

In its sample, this clone was seen once. This chain joins TRBV6-5 and TRBJ2-7; tentatively, D is TRBD2 (5 bases). This CDR3 has 15 amino acids. Trimming took off 4 bases at V and 0 bases at J, with 13 bases between the two ends. Germline V gives CDR1 MNHEY, CDR2 SVGAGI. CDR3 coding DNA: TGTGCCAGCAGTTTTTTGCGGGCATACTCCTACGAGCAGTACTTC. This translates into CASSFLRAYSYEQYF.

V is TRBV6-6 and J is TRBJ2-7, with TRBD1 matching over 9 bases. Germline V lookup: CDR1 MNHNY, CDR2 SVGAGI (reference sequence). CDR3 length: 13 amino acids. V was clipped by 6 bases and J by 4 bases; unmatched bases: 4. The CDR3 spells CASSGQGKYEQYF. The CDR3 DNA follows: TGTGCCAGCAGCGGACAGGGGAAATACGAGCAGTACTTC.

The chain couples TRBV19 to TRBJ2-7, with a possible D match to TRBD2 (5 bases). Germline CDR1 is LNHDA and CDR2 is SQIVND (reference sequence). The germline V and J ends were trimmed by 4 bases and 6 bases, with 16 bases remaining between them. This CDR3 contains 14 residues. The CDR3, as DNA: TGTGCCAGTAGTAAGGTGACGGGGTTTGTCGAGCAGTACTTC. It codes for CASSKVTGFVEQYF.

This clone was picked up a small number of times. The rearrangement links TRBV5-4 to TRBJ2-6; possible D gene TRBD1, 7 bases. CDR3 length equals 18 residues. Trimming cost V 4 bases and J 0 bases, with 17 bases left between them. From germline, CDR1 is SGHNT and CDR2 YYREEE (reference sequence). Here the CDR3 DNA reads TGTGCCAGCAGCCAGGGGGGTAGCTCAATCTCTGGGGCCAACGTCCTGACTTTC. The encoded protein is CASSQGGSSISGANVLTF. Full variable domain (missing parts from reference TRBV5-4 and TRBJ2-6): ETGVTQSPTHLIKTRGQQVTLRCSSQSGHNTVSWYQQALGQGPQFIFQYYREEENGRGNFPPRFSGLQFPNYSSELNVNALELDDSALYLCASSQGGSSISGANVLTFGAGSRLTVL.

CDR3 sequence reads: CASAPTFGTDTQYF. In DNA, the CDR3 is TGTGCTAGTGCCCCGACATTCGGAACAGATACGCAGTATTTT. The chain recombines TRBV12-5 with TRBJ2-3; no clear D gene. V was shortened by 7 bases and J by 3 bases, with 14 bases between the two germline ends. Germline lookup yields CDR1 LGHNT and CDR2 FRNRAP. This CDR3 contains 14 residues.